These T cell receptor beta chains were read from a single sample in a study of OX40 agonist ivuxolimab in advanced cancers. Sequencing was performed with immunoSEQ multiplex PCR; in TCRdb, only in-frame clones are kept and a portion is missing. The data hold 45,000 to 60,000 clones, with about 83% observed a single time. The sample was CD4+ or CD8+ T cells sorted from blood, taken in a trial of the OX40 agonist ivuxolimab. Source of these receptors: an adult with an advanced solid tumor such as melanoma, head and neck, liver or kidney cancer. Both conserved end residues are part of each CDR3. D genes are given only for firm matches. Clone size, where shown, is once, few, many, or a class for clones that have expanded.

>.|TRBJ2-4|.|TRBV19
TGTGCCAGTAGTCTATGGCGGGTAGACAAAAACATTCAGTACTTC
CASSLWRVDKNIQYF
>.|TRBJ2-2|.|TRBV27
TGTGCCAGCAGTGGGGAGACGAACACCGGGGAGCTGTTTTTT
CASSGETNTGELFF
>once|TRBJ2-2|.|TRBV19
TGTGCCAGTAGGAATACTGGGTTCGGGACCGGGGAGCTGTTTTTT
CASRNTGFGTGELFF
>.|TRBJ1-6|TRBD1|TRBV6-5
TGTGCCAGCAGTCCCCGGGACAGAAATTCACCCCTCCACTTT
CASSPRDRNSPLHF
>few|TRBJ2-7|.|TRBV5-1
TGCGCCAGCAGCAACTCCTACGAGCAGTACTTC
CASSNSYEQYF
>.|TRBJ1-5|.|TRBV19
TGTGCCAGTAGTATGGCGAAGGTAAGCAATCAGCCCCAGCATTTT
CASSMAKVSNQPQHF
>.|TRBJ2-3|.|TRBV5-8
TGTGCCAGCAGCTTGGGAGTCGGATCGACTAGCACAGATACGCAGTATTTT
CASSLGVGSTSTDTQYF
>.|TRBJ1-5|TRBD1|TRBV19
TGTGCCAGTAGTATCCGGGACAGGGGACCCGGGAGCAATCAGCCCCAGCATTTT
CASSIRDRGPGSNQPQHF
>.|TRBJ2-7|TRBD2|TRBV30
TGTGCCTGGAGTGTACGTAGCGGGTTCTACGAGCAGTACTTC
CAWSVRSGFYEQYF
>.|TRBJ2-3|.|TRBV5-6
TGTGCCAGCCTCCCCAGGGGCTACACAGATACGCAGTATTTT
CASLPRGYTDTQYF
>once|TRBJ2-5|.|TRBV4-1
TGCGCCAGCAGCCAAGAACCCCGTGAAGAGACCCAGTACTTC
CASSQEPREETQYF
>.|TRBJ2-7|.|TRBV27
TGTGCCAGCAGTCCGGGCCCGCGTGGGGCCTACGAGCAGTACTTC
CASSPGPRGAYEQYF
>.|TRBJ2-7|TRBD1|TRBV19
TGTGCCAGTAGTGTGGGACAGGGTGACGAGCAGTACTTC
CASSVGQGDEQYF
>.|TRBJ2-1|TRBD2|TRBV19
TGTGCCAGTAGTACGCGCCCGGGACTAGCGACCTACAATGAGCAGTTCTTC
CASSTRPGLATYNEQFF
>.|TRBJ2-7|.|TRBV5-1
TGCGCCAGCAGCCCCGGGGACCGCCTTAGGTCCTACGAGCAGTACTTC
CASSPGDRLRSYEQYF
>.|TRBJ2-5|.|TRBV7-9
TGTGCCAGCAGCCCAACATTAGGTGACGAGACCCAGTACTTC
CASSPTLGDETQYF
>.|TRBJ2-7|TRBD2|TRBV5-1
TGCGCCAGCAGCAGCCTAGCGGGAGGTCGGGAGCAGTACTTC
CASSSLAGGREQYF
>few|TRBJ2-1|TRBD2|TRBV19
TGTGCCAGTAGTACCCCGGGACTAGGGTTAAATGAGCAGTTCTTC
CASSTPGLGLNEQFF
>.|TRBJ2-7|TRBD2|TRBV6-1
TGTGCCAGCAGGAGCGAGGTAGCGGGAGTCTACGAGCAGTACTTC
CASRSEVAGVYEQYF
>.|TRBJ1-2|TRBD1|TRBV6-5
TGTGCCAGCAGCCCACAGGGGACGCAAGGGTACACCTTC
CASSPQGTQGYTF
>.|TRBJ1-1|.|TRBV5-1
TGCGCCAGCAGCCCAAGACAGGTGAAGGACACTGAAGCTTTCTTT
CASSPRQVKDTEAFF
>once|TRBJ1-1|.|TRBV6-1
TGTGCCAGCATGATACGCAGGGGATGGACTGAAGCTTTCTTT
CASMIRRGWTEAFF
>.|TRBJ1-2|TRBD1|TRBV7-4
TGTGCCAGCAGCTTAGGAGGGGGCGCGCACTATGGCTACACCTTC
CASSLGGGAHYGYTF